Below, 31 T cell receptor beta chains from the same sample are listed, as sequenced in a study of blood T cell repertoires in COVID-19 (dated by TCRdb to the early 2020s). Receptor libraries were prepared by the immunoSEQ multiplex PCR assay. In its TCRdb copy, this immuneACCESS table keeps in-frame sequences only and misses some clones. Where compared with another copy, unresolved V genes explain less than half of these, and the others have no known cause. The sample table records approximately 81,000 clones; about 89% of these occur just once. The biggest ten clones account for around 1.2% of the sample. Material for sequencing was PBMCs or T cells enriched from blood (not recorded which). The receptors derive from a woman between 45 and 65 years old with acute COVID-19.

This chain links TRBV2 with TRBJ2-3; TRBD2 aligns across 9 bases. The V gene end was trimmed by 3 bases and the J gene end by 2 bases; junction bases not matched to a gene: 9. In germline, CDR1 is SNHLY, CDR2 FYNNEI. The CDR3 is made up of 17 amino acids. The CDR3 DNA reads as TGTGCCAGCAGTGAGAAATTCCTAGCGGGGATCACAGATACGCAGTATTTT. Protein sequence: CASSEKFLAGITDTQYF. The full variable domain, with the rest looked up from reference TRBV2 and TRBJ2-3, is EPEVTQTPSHQVTQMGQEVILRCVPISNHLYFYWYRQILGQKVEFLVSFYNNEISEKSEIFDDQFSVERPDGSNFTLKIRSTKLEDSAMYFCASSEKFLAGITDTQYFGPGTRLTVL.

The chain is built from TRBV19 and TRBJ1-2, with 7 bases aligning to TRBD1. CDR3 length equals 15 residues. V trimming: 5 bases; J trimming: 0 bases; junction bases outside the gene matches: 6. CDR1 LNHDA and CDR2 SQIVND come from the germline V gene (reference sequence). CDR3 DNA sequence: TGTGCCAGTAGTTGGACAGGTTCTACTAACTATGGCTACACCTTC. It is translated as CASSWTGSTNYGYTF.

The V gene is TRBV5-1, the J gene TRBJ2-1, with a weak D call TRBD2 (7 bases). V dropped 0 bases and J dropped 5 bases, with 12 bases sitting between them. The CDR3 totals 15 residues. Germline loops: CDR1 SGHRS, CDR2 YFSETQ. CDR3 coding DNA: TGCGCCAGCAGCTTGGGGGGGGGCCCCCACAATGAGCAGTTCTTC. As protein: CASSLGGGPHNEQFF.

The chain joins TRBV2 to TRBJ1-1, with 8 bases that match TRBD1. The CDR3 is 14 amino acids. Looked up from germline, CDR1 is SNHLY and CDR2 is FYNNEI. V lost 6 bases to trimming and J lost 1 base; unmatched junction nucleotides: 4. The CDR3 spells CASRSGTGNTEAFF. The DNA of the CDR3 is TGTGCCAGCAGGTCCGGGACAGGGAACACTGAAGCTTTCTTT.

The V call is TRBV5-6, the J call TRBJ1-5; a possible D gene is TRBD1 (6 bases). Trimming shortened V by 4 bases and J by 2 bases, and 19 bases separated the two germline ends. The CDR3 length is 17 residues. CDR1 and CDR2 (germline): SGHDT, YYEEEE. CDR3 protein: CASSPMRGPEGNQPQHF. The CDR3 region has the DNA TGTGCCAGCAGCCCCATGCGGGGGCCGGAGGGCAATCAGCCCCAGCATTTT.

The chain employs TRBV3-1 (or the pseudogene TRBV3-2) and TRBJ2-7; the D gene is possibly TRBD2 (6 bases). The CDR3 is made up of 15 amino acids. The V end was cut by 2 bases, the J end by 5 bases, with 16 bases between. CDR1 is LGHDT, CDR2 YNNKEL, per germline (reference sequence). CDR3 DNA sequence: TGTGCCAGCAGCCAATTATCCGGGAGTATAGACGAGCAGTACTTC. Translating it yields CASSQLSGSIDEQYF.

This clone was seen a single time. V is TRBV6-2 or TRBV6-3 and J is TRBJ2-7; tentative D call: TRBD1 (6 bases). The CDR3 has 15 amino acids. CDR1 is MNHEY and CDR2 is SVGEGT in the germline V gene. The V and J ends lost 4 bases and 2 bases respectively, with 15 bases between them. The CDR3 DNA is TGTGCCAGCAGTTTCATACGACAGGCAACCTACGAGCAGTACTTC. This encodes CASSFIRQATYEQYF.

The rearrangement joins TRBV6-5 to TRBJ2-3, with 7 nucleotides matching TRBD2. The CDR3 length is 16 residues. Germline loops: CDR1 MNHEY, CDR2 SVGAGI. J was trimmed by 4 bases and V by 3 bases; bases with no gene match: 10. The CDR3 DNA sequence: TGTGCCAGCAGTTATTCTGGCGGGAGCGCGGCAGATACGCAGTATTTT. Amino acid sequence: CASSYSGGSAADTQYF.

The chain employs TRBV7-9 and TRBJ2-2; the D gene is possibly TRBD2 (5 bases). CDR3 length equals 15 residues. Trimming left V 4 bases short and J 3 bases short, with 12 bases between. The germline V gene has CDR1 SEHNR and CDR2 FQNEAQ (reference sequence). CDR3 sequence (DNA): TGTGCCAGCAGCTCAGGCTCGCGGGACACCGGGGAGCTGTTTTTT. As protein: CASSSGSRDTGELFF.

The chain carries TRBV7-2 and TRBJ2-1; tentatively, D is TRBD2 (6 bases). This CDR3 contains 16 residues. V lost 10 bases to trimming and J lost 4 bases, with 23 bases between them. Germline lookup yields CDR1 SGHTA and CDR2 FQGNSA. CDR3 protein: CAIPLSLSGRYNEQFF. CDR3 DNA: TGTGCCATCCCCTTAAGCCTTAGCGGAAGATACAATGAGCAGTTCTTC.

The chain joins TRBV3-1 (or the pseudogene TRBV3-2) to TRBJ1-1; no reliable D call. The germline V gene has CDR1 LGHDT and CDR2 YNNKEL (reference sequence). V dropped 11 bases and J dropped 3 bases, with 10 bases sitting between them. The CDR3 contains 11 residues. The CDR3, as DNA: TGTGCCTCCAACGGGGACACTGAAGCTTTCTTT. It codes for CASNGDTEAFF.

V and J are TRBV27 and TRBJ2-5; D gene unclear. The germline V gene encodes CDR1 MNHEY and CDR2 SMNVEV (reference sequence). The germline V and J ends were trimmed by 5 bases and 3 bases, with 13 bases remaining between them. This CDR3 is built from 14 residues. The CDR3 nucleotides read TGTGCCAGCAGTCGAATGGCCCTGGAAGAGACCCAGTACTTC. It is translated as CASSRMALEETQYF.

The V gene is TRBV30, the J gene TRBJ1-2, with 8 nucleotides matching TRBD1. V dropped 4 bases and J dropped 5; count of bases not matched to a gene: 6. The germline V gene has CDR1 GTSNPN and CDR2 SVGIG (reference sequence). The CDR3 is made up of 13 amino acids. The CDR3: CAWTRTGFYGYTF. The CDR3 DNA follows: TGTGCCTGGACCAGGACAGGGTTTTATGGCTACACCTTC.

V is TRBV9 and J is TRBJ2-3; 13 bases match TRBD2. CDR3 length: 18 residues. Per germline, CDR1 SGDLS and CDR2 YYNGEE. The V and J ends lost 2 bases and 3 bases, in that order; junction bases with no gene match: 9. The CDR3 bases are TGTGCCAGCAGCGTTACTAGCGGGAGGGGAGGATGGACAGATACGCAGTATTTT. This codes for CASSVTSGRGGWTDTQYF.

This sequence joins TRBV30 and TRBJ2-3; 7 bases are shared with TRBD2. CDR3 length: 15 amino acids. Trimming took 3 bases from V and 6 from J; bases not matched to a gene: 12. The V gene's germline CDR1 is GTSNPN and CDR2 SVGIG (reference sequence). The CDR3 reads CAWSPGTIPRDTQYF. As DNA, the CDR3 is TGTGCCTGGAGCCCCGGGACTATTCCCCGGGATACGCAGTATTTT.

The CDR3 sequence is CATSETSSSTDTQYF. In nucleotides, the CDR3 is TGTGCCACCAGTGAGACTAGCTCTAGCACAGATACGCAGTATTTT. The gene calls are TRBV24-1 and TRBJ2-3, with 7 nucleotides matching TRBD2. V trimming: 4 bases; J trimming: 0 bases; junction bases outside the gene matches: 3. Germline-derived CDR1 and CDR2 are KGHDR and SFDVKD. The CDR3 has 15 residues.

The rearrangement uses TRBV2 and TRBJ2-3; 9 nucleotides line up with TRBD2. The CDR3 length is 15 residues. The germline V gene has CDR1 SNHLY and CDR2 FYNNEI. The V segment lost 5 bases and the J segment 5 bases; nucleotides outside the gene matches: 8. This CDR3 is CASSTQLAGKDTQYF. The DNA of the CDR3 is TGTGCCAGCAGTACCCAACTAGCGGGTAAAGATACGCAGTATTTT.

The rearrangement uses TRBV19 and TRBJ2-3; 9 positions agree with TRBD2. After removal of 6 bases from V and 4 bases from J, the junction contained 8 bases not matched to a gene. The CDR3 extends over 15 amino acids. In germline, CDR1 is LNHDA, CDR2 SQIVND (reference sequence). The CDR3 DNA sequence: TGTGCCAGTAGCACTATGGCGGGAGGGGCAGATACGCAGTATTTT. It codes for CASSTMAGGADTQYF.

The genes are TRBV30 and TRBJ1-2; tentatively, D is TRBD1 (5 bases). The CDR3 covers 14 residues. V was shortened by 8 bases and J by 3 bases, with 19 bases between the two germline ends. The germline gives CDR1 GTSNPN, CDR2 SVGIG (reference sequence). CDR3 sequence reads: CAPDPGNHYYGYTF. CDR3 bases: TGTGCCCCGGACCCAGGGAACCATTACTATGGCTACACCTTC.

CDR3 sequence reads: CASRRTGANEKLFF. The CDR3 DNA sequence: TGTGCCAGCAGGCGGACAGGGGCTAATGAAAAACTGTTTTTT. The V and J genes are TRBV5-8 and TRBJ1-4; 9 positions agree with TRBD1. Trimming removed 5 bases from V and 3 bases from J; junction bases left unmatched: 2. Germline V gives CDR1 SGHTS, CDR2 YDEGEE. The CDR3 is 14 amino acids. The whole variable domain, remainder taken from reference TRBV5-8 and TRBJ1-4, is EAGVTQSPTHLIKTRGQQATLRCSPISGHTSVYWYQQALGLGLQFLLWYDEGEERNRGNFPPRFSGRQFPNYSSELNVNALELEDSALYLCASRRTGANEKLFFGSGTQLSVL.

The chain has TRBV11-2 and TRBJ1-6, with 9 nucleotides matching TRBD1. Germline V lookup: CDR1 SGHAT, CDR2 FQNNGV. CDR3 length: 14 amino acids. V trimming: 5 bases; J trimming: 15 bases; junction bases outside the gene matches: 11. CDR3 amino acids: CASSAGQGRLDLHF. The CDR3 DNA sequence: TGTGCCAGCAGCGCGGGACAGGGCAGATTAGACCTCCACTTT.

J is TRBJ1-4 and V is TRBV6-5; D gene unclear. This CDR3 region has 13 residues. V was clipped by 2 bases and J by 5 bases, with 6 bases between them. Germline CDR1 is MNHEY and CDR2 is SVGAGI. The CDR3 nucleotides are TGTGCCAGCAGTTACGAGGCAAATGAAAAACTGTTTTTT. As protein: CASSYEANEKLFF.

V usage is TRBV13 and J usage is TRBJ2-5; the match to TRBD2 covers 9 bases. V was pared by 6 bases and J by 2 bases, with 4 bases of the junction left unmatched. Germline V gives CDR1 PRHDT, CDR2 FYEKMQ (reference sequence). This CDR3 is built from 14 residues. The CDR3 spells CASRTSGYQETQYF. The CDR3, as DNA: TGTGCCAGCAGGACTAGCGGTTATCAAGAGACCCAGTACTTC. The whole variable domain, remainder taken from reference TRBV13 and TRBJ2-5, is AAGVIQSPRHLIKEKRETATLKCYPIPRHDTVYWYQQGPGQDPQFLISFYEKMQSDKGSIPDRFSAQQFSDYHSELNMSSLELGDSALYFCASRTSGYQETQYFGPGTRLLVL.

This chain connects TRBV28 to TRBJ1-4; TRBD1 matches 7 bases. The germline V gene encodes CDR1 MDHEN and CDR2 SYDVKM. The J segment lost 4 bases and the V segment lost 7 bases, leaving 12 bases of the junction unmatched. CDR3 length: 16 residues. CDR3 amino acids: CASKGGQGGINEKLFF. CDR3 coding DNA: TGTGCCAGCAAAGGAGGCCAGGGGGGCATTAATGAAAAACTGTTTTTT.

The gene calls are TRBV6-5 and TRBJ2-7, with D possibly matching TRBD2 (6 bases). This CDR3 contains 16 residues. With 2 bases removed from V and 4 bases from J, the gap between germline ends came to 18 bases. The germline V gene encodes CDR1 MNHEY and CDR2 SVGAGI. CDR3 sequence: CASSYGQGGREYEQYF. DNA for the CDR3: TGTGCCAGCAGTTACGGGCAGGGAGGACGAGAATACGAGCAGTACTTC.

V gene TRBV30 combines with J gene TRBJ2-4; the match to TRBD2 covers 8 bases. The CDR3 runs 15 residues. J was trimmed by 1 base and V by 2 bases; bases with no gene match: 4. In germline, CDR1 is GTSNPN, CDR2 SVGIG (reference sequence). Here the CDR3 reads CAWSRRGAAKNIQYF. CDR3 sequence (DNA): TGTGCCTGGAGTAGGCGGGGGGCTGCCAAAAACATTCAGTACTTC.

This chain joins TRBV11-2 and TRBJ1-1, with D unresolved. The CDR3 runs to 14 residues. Germline assignment: CDR1 SGHAT and CDR2 FQNNGV. The V end was cut by 3 bases, the J end by 1 base, with 9 bases between. CDR3 in amino acids: CASSLTTGNTEAFF. The DNA for the CDR3 is TGTGCCAGCAGCTTGACGACGGGGAACACTGAAGCTTTCTTT.

The rearrangement uses TRBV3-1 (or the pseudogene TRBV3-2) and TRBJ2-3, with 14 bases that match TRBD2. The CDR3 length is 18 residues. The J segment lost 6 bases and the V segment lost 5 bases, leaving 13 bases of the junction unmatched. CDR1 and CDR2 (germline): LGHDT, YNNKEL (reference sequence). As DNA, the CDR3 is TGTGCCAGCAGCGATAAGACTAGCGGGGGGGACATCCTTGATACGCAGTATTTT. Protein product: CASSDKTSGGDILDTQYF.

Only a few counts were recorded for this clone. V is TRBV5-1 and J is TRBJ1-6, with a possible D match to TRBD1 (6 bases). The germline V gene has CDR1 SGHRS and CDR2 YFSETQ. The CDR3 length is 15 residues. V was cut by 3 bases and J by 7 bases, with 14 bases left in between. The CDR3 nucleotides are TGCGCCAGCAGCTCCCGGGAGGGGGGAAATTCACCCCTCCACTTT. Translation: CASSSREGGNSPLHF.

J is TRBJ2-3 and V is TRBV4-2; maybe TRBD1 (6 bases). V was clipped by 0 bases and J by 2 bases, with 12 bases between them. This CDR3 region has 16 residues. Germline V CDR1 and CDR2: LGHNA, YNFKEQ. CDR3 amino acids: CASSQDSDSLTDTQYF. The CDR3 DNA reads as TGTGCCAGCAGCCAAGATTCGGACAGCCTCACAGATACGCAGTATTTT.

The chain carries TRBV7-2 and TRBJ2-7; tentative D call: TRBD1 (5 bases). The CDR3 runs 14 residues. Germline V lookup: CDR1 SGHTA, CDR2 FQGNSA. Trimming shortened V by 1 base and J by 2 bases, and 9 bases separated the two germline ends. CDR3 region: CASSLGRVPYEQYF. CDR3 nucleotide sequence: TGTGCCAGCAGCTTAGGCAGGGTCCCCTACGAGCAGTACTTC.